The rows below give T cell receptor beta chains drawn from one sample of a study of blood T cell repertoires in COVID-19. TCRdb's copy holds only in-frame clones and misses some; the assay was immunoSEQ multiplex PCR. The data show roughly 200,000 clones, with around 80% seen just once and approximately 2.9% held by the top ten. The sample was peripheral blood. These receptors were collected from a woman of 80 years or more with active or convalescent COVID-19. The CDR3 runs from the conserved cysteine through the conserved F or W. A D gene is named only where the DNA matches it firmly. Only some rows state a clone size, as once, few, many or a class for expanded clones.

v_gene	d_gene	abundance	len	j_gene	CDR3nt	CDR3aa
TRBV6-4	TRBD1	NA	17	TRBJ1-5	TGTGCCAGCCTAGAAAGGGGTTCGGGACAGGGCCCTCAGCCCCAGCATTTT	CASLERGSGQGPQPQHF
TRBV6-6	TRBD1	NA	15	TRBJ1-2	TGTGCCAGCAGTAGAACTTCCGGGACAGGGATTGGCTACACCTTC	CASSRTSGTGIGYTF
TRBV6-1	NA	NA	17	TRBJ1-1	TGTGCCAGCAGTGAACCTGCGGGAGGACTGATGAACACTGAAGCTTTCTTT	CASSEPAGGLMNTEAFF
TRBV2	TRBD1	NA	13	TRBJ1-6	TGTGCCAGCCGCCTGGGACAGGCCGAACGGCTCCACTTT	CASRLGQAERLHF
TRBV9	TRBD1	NA	15	TRBJ1-6	TGTGCCAGCAGCACCCTGACAGGGGATAATTCACCCCTCCACTTT	CASSTLTGDNSPLHF
TRBV28	NA	NA	15	TRBJ1-1	TGTGCCAGCAGTTTATTTGGACTTAGGGGGACTGAAGCTTTCTTT	CASSLFGLRGTEAFF
TRBV13	NA	NA	12	TRBJ1-2	TGTGCCAGCAGCACCCGGACTGTTGGCTACACCTTC	CASSTRTVGYTF
TRBV18	NA	few	16	TRBJ1-1	TGTGCCAGCTCACGGGCAGGGAAGTGGGGTAACACTGAAGCTTTCTTT	CASSRAGKWGNTEAFF
TRBV6-4	NA	few	18	TRBJ2-7	TGTGCCAGCAGTCCCGGGACATTTTTGGCTGCGGATTTCTACGAGCAGTACTTC	CASSPGTFLAADFYEQYF
TRBV10-2	TRBD1	NA	16	TRBJ1-5	TGCGCCAGCAGTGTAGGGGGGAGCAGGGGGAATCAGCCCCAGCATTTT	CASSVGGSRGNQPQHF
TRBV4-1	TRBD1	NA	16	TRBJ2-3	TGCGCCAGCAGCCAAGAACCGGGACAGGGTTTGAATACGCAGTATTTT	CASSQEPGQGLNTQYF
TRBV28	NA	NA	14	TRBJ2-2	TGTGCCAGCAGTTTCGGGGATTACACCGGGGAGCTGTTTTTT	CASSFGDYTGELFF
TRBV13	NA	once	15	TRBJ1-1	TGTGCCAGCAGCATCCCGGGGAGGGGGAACACTGAAGCTTTCTTT	CASSIPGRGNTEAFF
TRBV6-5	TRBD1	NA	14	TRBJ1-2	TGTGCCAGCAGGGACAGGGGAGCAAACTATGGCTACACCTTC	CASRDRGANYGYTF
TRBV29-1	TRBD1	NA	15	TRBJ1-3	TGCAGCGTGATGACAGGGTCCTCGGGTGGAAACACCATATATTTT	CSVMTGSSGGNTIYF
TRBV27	TRBD2	NA	15	TRBJ2-3	TGTGCCAGCAGTTTACTAGCGGACTTAGGAGATACGCAGTATTTT	CASSLLADLGDTQYF
TRBV7-9	NA	few	14	TRBJ1-1	TGTGCCAGCAGCTTAGGAGGCGGGAACACTGAAGCTTTCTTT	CASSLGGGNTEAFF
TRBV5-1	NA	few	14	TRBJ1-1	TGCGCCAGCAGCTTGGCTCCTTTGAACACTGAAGCTTTCTTT	CASSLAPLNTEAFF
TRBV12-1	NA	few	9	TRBJ1-1	TGTGCCAGCAGCCAACGGGGGTCCTTT	CASSQRGSF
TRBV9	TRBD2	NA	16	TRBJ2-2	TGTGCCAGCAGCCCACCGGGACTAGGGGGTCCCGGGGAGCTGTTTTTT	CASSPPGLGGPGELFF
TRBV2	TRBD2	NA	13	TRBJ2-1	TGTGCCAGCAATGGACTAGCGAGCAATGAGCAGTTCTTC	CASNGLASNEQFF
TRBV5-1	NA	few	13	TRBJ1-1	TGCGCCAGCAGCTCCGAACCCAGTACTGAAGCTTTCTTT	CASSSEPSTEAFF
TRBV5-8	NA	NA	13	TRBJ1-2	TGTGCCAGCAGCCGTCGGGGGGGCTATGGCTACACCTTC	CASSRRGGYGYTF
TRBV27	TRBD2	NA	15	TRBJ2-5	TGTGCCAGCAGCAAGCGGGGGGGCCCCGCCGAGACCCAGTACTTC	CASSKRGGPAETQYF
TRBV7-2	NA	NA	12	TRBJ2-5	TGTGCCAGCAGTTCTCTGAGGGAGACCCAGTACTTC	CASSSLRETQYF
TRBV4-3	TRBD1	NA	16	TRBJ1-2	TGCGCCAGCAGCCGAGCGACAGGGGGACGGGACTATGGCTACACCTTC	CASSRATGGRDYGYTF
TRBV5-6	NA	NA	14	TRBJ1-2	TGTGCCAGCAGCCGCCAGGGACTGGACTATGGCTACACCTTC	CASSRQGLDYGYTF
TRBV15	NA	NA	15	TRBJ1-5	TGTGCCACCAGCAGAGATGGGGACATATATCAGCCCCAGCATTTT	CATSRDGDIYQPQHF
TRBV28	NA	NA	15	TRBJ1-1	TGTGCCAGCAGTTTAAGGGCGGGGGTTTACACTGAAGCTTTCTTT	CASSLRAGVYTEAFF
TRBV3-1/TRBV3-2	NA	NA	17	TRBJ1-4	TGTGCCAGCAGCCAAGATTTCCATCTGGGGGGTAATGAAAAACTGTTTTTT	CASSQDFHLGGNEKLFF
TRBV9	NA	NA	16	TRBJ1-2	TGTGCCAGCAGCCCGGTGCGAGGGAGGGGGGATGGTGGCTACACCTTC	CASSPVRGRGDGGYTF
TRBV2	NA	few	16	TRBJ1-1	TGTGCCAGCAGTGTCGGGCAGGGGTGGTCGAACACTGAAGCTTTCTTT	CASSVGQGWSNTEAFF
TRBV7-9	NA	NA	15	TRBJ2-2	TGTGCCAGCAGCCCAAGATGGAGGGCGACCGGGGAGCTGTTTTTT	CASSPRWRATGELFF
TRBV2	NA	few	13	TRBJ2-7	TGTGCCAGCAGTGGACAGGTTCCCTACGAGCAGTACTTC	CASSGQVPYEQYF
TRBV6-5	TRBD1	NA	14	TRBJ1-2	TGTGCCAGCAGGGGGACAGCGCCTCTGGGAGGCTACACCTTC	CASRGTAPLGGYTF
TRBV29-1	TRBD1	NA	13	TRBJ1-5	TGCAGCGTTGGGACAGGGGTTAGCCAGCCCCAGCATTTT	CSVGTGVSQPQHF
TRBV30	TRBD1	few	15	TRBJ1-3	TGTGCCTGGACCCGGATAGGGACAGGGGGCGACACCATATATTTT	CAWTRIGTGGDTIYF
TRBV7-2	TRBD2	NA	18	TRBJ2-3	TGTGCCAGCAGTCCCCCGGGACTAGCGGGGGGATTTACAGATACGCAGTATTTT	CASSPPGLAGGFTDTQYF
TRBV18	NA	NA	15	TRBJ1-2	TGTGCCAGCTCACCCTCGGACAGAGCTAACTATGGCTACACCTTC	CASSPSDRANYGYTF
TRBV19	NA	NA	14	TRBJ2-2	TGTGCCAGTAGTGGTCTGGGGGGTACCGGGGAGCTGTTTTTT	CASSGLGGTGELFF
TRBV7-2	TRBD1	NA	15	TRBJ2-1	TGTGCCAGCAGCTCGGGGGGACAGGGGTCGAATGAGCAGTTCTTC	CASSSGGQGSNEQFF
TRBV5-5	NA	NA	13	TRBJ2-5	TGTGCCAGCAGCTTGGGAGGGTCCGAGACCCAGTACTTC	CASSLGGSETQYF
TRBV11-2	TRBD2	NA	15	TRBJ2-7	TGTGCCAGCAGCCGTATTGGAGGGCTCGGGGGGGAGCAGTACTTC	CASSRIGGLGGEQYF
TRBV7-7	NA	once	14	TRBJ2-3	TGTGCCAGCAGCCCGGGACTCCGCACAGATACGCAGTATTTT	CASSPGLRTDTQYF
TRBV7-2	NA	NA	13	TRBJ2-5	TGTGCCAGCAGGCTACAGGGGGGGGAGACCCAGTACTTC	CASRLQGGETQYF
TRBV12-5	NA	few	13	TRBJ1-1	TGTGCTAGTGGTTTCCCAGGCGGGGCAAGGGCTTTCTTT	CASGFPGGARAFF
TRBV5-6	NA	NA	15	TRBJ1-6	TGTGCCAGCAGCTCAACCGGGACAAGTACCTCACCCCTCCACTTT	CASSSTGTSTSPLHF